The 32 T cell receptor beta chains given below trace back to one sample, sequenced in a study of beta chain features in type 1 diabetes. Regarding the study as a whole: Among patients with Type 1 diabetes, TCRB CDR3s were moderately but significantly shorter in every one of the four CD4+ subsets.

These receptors have no known antigen. Expressed TCRB transcripts were sequenced, since all the RNA that had been isolated was reverse transcribed. Only in-frame clones appear in the TCRdb table, and some are missing; sequencing was by immunoSEQ multiplex PCR. The sample has 150,000 to 190,000 clones; 10% are singletons. Sequenced sample: central memory CD4+ T cells from blood. These receptors were taken from a man younger than 45 with type 1 diabetes.

In this sample, this clone turned up a few times. The rearrangement uses TRBV19 and TRBJ2-1; maybe TRBD2 (6 bases). V lost 3 bases and J 1 base, leaving 13 bases between the germline ends. Per germline, CDR1 LNHDA and CDR2 SQIVND (reference sequence). The CDR3 loop spans 16 amino acids. CDR3 DNA: TGTGCCAGTAGTATCCTCAGGAGCGGGTCCTACAATGAGCAGTTCTTC. Translation gives CASSILRSGSYNEQFF.

The chain uses TRBV7-2 and TRBJ2-1; tentatively, D is TRBD1 (7 bases). The CDR3 is made up of 13 amino acids. V lost 4 bases, J lost 9 bases, and 13 bases lay in between. Germline lookup yields CDR1 SGHTA and CDR2 FQGNSA. The CDR3 DNA sequence: TGTGCCAGCAGCTCGAGACAGGGAGGTGAGCAGTTCTTC. This gives the protein CASSSRQGGEQFF.

This clone was found a few times. V and J are TRBV29-1 and TRBJ1-1; maybe TRBD1 (5 bases). CDR1 and CDR2 from the germline V gene are SQVTM and ANQGSEA. The ends were cut back, 2 bases at V and 0 bases at J, with 19 bases in the middle. CDR3 size: 17 residues. CDR3: CSVETGGGGVLNTEAFF. The CDR3, as DNA: TGCAGCGTTGAAACGGGCGGAGGAGGGGTTTTGAACACTGAAGCTTTCTTT.

This clone has just a few counts. The chain combines TRBV7-9 with TRBJ2-6; D uncertain. Germline V gene lookup returns CDR1 SEHNR and CDR2 FQNEAQ (reference sequence). This CDR3 has 12 amino acids. V lost 10 bases, J lost 2 bases, and 6 bases lay in between. In DNA form, the CDR3 reads TGTGCCATCTCGGCTGGGGCCAACGTCCTGACTTTC. It codes for CAISAGANVLTF. The whole variable domain, remainder taken from reference TRBV7-9 and TRBJ2-6, is DTGVSQNPRHKITKRGQNVTFRCDPISEHNRLYWYRQTLGQGPEFLTYFQNEAQLEKSRLLSDRFSAERPKGSFSTLEIQRTEQGDSAMYLCAISAGANVLTFGAGSRLTVL.

The rearrangement uses TRBV18 and TRBJ2-1, with D perhaps TRBD2 (6 bases). The CDR3 is 13 residues long. Germline CDR1 KGHSH, CDR2 LQKENI. Trimming removed 8 bases from V and 10 bases from J, with 18 bases in between. CDR3 amino acids: CASVPSRENEQFF. CDR3 sequence (DNA): TGTGCCAGCGTCCCATCCCGGGAGAACGAGCAGTTCTTC.

This clone has more than one count but fewer than ten. This CDR3 is CASSMVPGTAYEQYF. The CDR3, as DNA: TGTGCCAGCAGCATGGTACCGGGAACCGCCTACGAGCAGTACTTC. The chain is built from TRBV21-1 and TRBJ2-7; the DNA was not compared with TRBD2, the D call given in the table. TRBV21-1 is flagged as a pseudogene. The CDR3 has 15 amino acids.

There are a few counts of this clone. The CDR3 sequence: CASSQFLDRDRVYGYTF. Written as DNA, the CDR3 is TGCGCCAGCAGCCAGTTTCTAGACCGAGACAGGGTCTATGGCTACACCTTC. This chain joins TRBV4-1 and TRBJ1-2, with 7 bases identical to TRBD1. Germline CDR1 and CDR2: MGHRA and YSYEKL. This CDR3 is 17 amino acids long. With V trimmed by 3 bases and J by 4 bases, 14 bases remained unmatched.

This clone has only a few counts. V is TRBV28 and J is TRBJ1-1, with D possibly being TRBD1 (5 bases). The CDR3 totals 14 residues. CDR1 MDHEN and CDR2 SYDVKM come from the germline V gene. V was trimmed by 6 bases and J by 4 bases, leaving 15 bases between them. Written as DNA, the CDR3 is TGTGCCAGCAGGCTTCCCGGTGGGGCCACTGAAGCTTTCTTT. It yields the protein CASRLPGGATEAFF.

The V and J genes are TRBV5-4 and TRBJ2-1; 8 nucleotides line up with TRBD2. The ends lost 4 bases at V and 0 bases at J; junction bases unmatched: 3. In germline, CDR1 is SGHNT, CDR2 YYREEE (reference sequence). The CDR3 contains 15 residues. CDR3 nucleotide sequence: TGTGCCAGCAGCCGGAGCGGGAGCTCCTACAATGAGCAGTTCTTC. Protein: CASSRSGSSYNEQFF. The whole variable domain, filled in from reference TRBV5-4 and TRBJ2-1, reads ETGVTQSPTHLIKTRGQQVTLRCSSQSGHNTVSWYQQALGQGPQFIFQYYREEENGRGNFPPRFSGLQFPNYSSELNVNALELDDSALYLCASSRSGSSYNEQFFGPGTRLTVL.

This clone has more than one count but fewer than ten. The rearrangement uses TRBV19 and TRBJ2-7, with D perhaps matching TRBD1 (5 bases). The length of the CDR3 is 12 residues. V shed 9 bases and J shed 12 bases, with 21 bases lying between them. The germline V gene has CDR1 LNHDA and CDR2 SQIVND (reference sequence). The CDR3 reads CASSDGVYRPYF. CDR3 DNA: TGTGCCAGCTCAGACGGCGTTTACAGGCCGTACTTC.

This chain links TRBV5-1 with TRBJ2-1; 11 nucleotides match TRBD2. CDR3 length: 16 amino acids. V dropped 7 bases and J dropped 5; count of bases not matched to a gene: 11. CDR1 and CDR2 from the germline V gene are SGHRS and YFSETQ. CDR3 residues: CASSALLAGGDNEQFF. DNA for the CDR3: TGCGCCAGCTCCGCCCTCCTAGCGGGAGGCGACAATGAGCAGTTCTTC.

The genes are TRBV2 and TRBJ2-3; D possibly corresponds to TRBD2 (6 bases). The CDR3 totals 16 residues. V lost 4 bases, J lost 1 base, and 15 bases lay in between. Per germline, CDR1 SNHLY and CDR2 FYNNEI. The CDR3 spells CASSAPAGGGTDTQYF. The CDR3 DNA reads as TGTGCCAGCAGTGCTCCAGCGGGTGGGGGCACAGATACGCAGTATTTT. Complete variable domain (other parts from reference TRBV2 and TRBJ2-3): EPEVTQTPSHQVTQMGQEVILRCVPISNHLYFYWYRQILGQKVEFLVSFYNNEISEKSEIFDDQFSVERPDGSNFTLKIRSTKLEDSAMYFCASSAPAGGGTDTQYFGPGTRLTVL.

V and J are TRBV13 and TRBJ1-1; 7 bases align to TRBD1. CDR1 is PRHDT and CDR2 is FYEKMQ in the germline V gene (reference sequence). This CDR3 contains 11 residues. J lost 14 bases, V lost 3 bases, and 6 bases had no gene match. The CDR3 sequence is CASSLDRRKFF. The CDR3 bases are TGTGCCAGCAGCTTGGACAGGCGAAAATTCTTT.

The table lists this clone with a few counts. This chain connects TRBV5-5 to TRBJ2-5, with 11 bases matching TRBD2. This CDR3 contains 14 residues. Germline lookup yields CDR1 SGHKS and CDR2 YYEKEE (reference sequence). V lost 4 bases, J lost 10 bases, and 9 bases stayed unmatched. This chain's CDR3 is CASSLEGTSGSQYF. CDR3 sequence (DNA): TGTGCCAGCAGCCTCGAAGGGACTAGCGGCAGCCAGTACTTC.

The chain carries TRBV7-9 and TRBJ2-3, with D maybe TRBD2 (6 bases). The V end was cut by 3 bases, the J end by 3 bases, with 13 bases between. CDR1 and CDR2 from the germline V gene are SEHNR and FQNEAQ (reference sequence). There are 15 residues in the CDR3. The CDR3: CASSLVGLDTDTQYF. In nucleotides, the CDR3 is TGTGCCAGCAGCTTGGTGGGACTCGATACAGATACGCAGTATTTT.

J is TRBJ1-5 and V is TRBV4-3, with a weak D call TRBD1 (5 bases). Deletions cut 5 bases from V and 7 bases from J, with 18 bases between. The V gene's germline CDR1 is LGHNA and CDR2 YSLEER. The CDR3 has 15 amino acids. The CDR3, as DNA: TGCGCCAGCAGCTCTCGATCGGGGGGAGACCAGCCCCAGCATTTT. Its translation is CASSSRSGGDQPQHF.

The gene calls are TRBV30 and TRBJ1-1; 7 positions agree with TRBD1. Per germline, CDR1 GTSNPN and CDR2 SVGIG (reference sequence). The CDR3 consists of 17 residues. J was trimmed by 2 bases and V by 2 bases; bases with no gene match: 14. The CDR3 is CAWSQGGHQIINTEAFF. CDR3 bases: TGTGCCTGGAGTCAGGGGGGCCACCAAATTATTAACACTGAAGCTTTCTTT.

Concerning this clone: At one end, the junction sequence differs from germline, possibly due to a read error. The gene calls are TRBV7-2 and TRBJ2-1; 8 bases match TRBD2. CDR1 SGHTA and CDR2 FQGNSA come from the germline V gene. CDR3 length: 15 residues. CDR3 sequence (DNA): TGTGCCAGCAGATTAGCGGGGAGCTCCTACAATGAGCAGTTCTTC. Translated, it gives CASRLAGSSYNEQFF.

The sample holds a few counts of this clone. Here the CDR3 DNA reads TGCGCCAGCAGCTTGGAGGGAGCGACGGAGACCCAGTACTTC. This codes for CASSLEGATETQYF. The chain is built from TRBV5-1 and TRBJ2-5; TRBD2 is a possible D gene (5 bases). Germline loops: CDR1 SGHRS, CDR2 YFSETQ. The V gene lost 0 bases and the J gene lost 5 bases, with 11 bases spanning the gap. The CDR3 has 14 residues.

This clone has more than one count but fewer than ten. This sequence joins TRBV14 and TRBJ2-3; 7 bases fit TRBD2. CDR3 length: 16 amino acids. V trimming: 0 bases; J trimming: 1 base; junction bases outside the gene matches: 4. The V gene's germline CDR1 is SGHDN and CDR2 FVKESK. The CDR3 DNA follows: TGTGCCAGCAGCCAAGAGGGCGGGAGAGGCACAGATACGCAGTATTTT. Amino acids: CASSQEGGRGTDTQYF. Using reference TRBV14 and TRBJ2-3 for the parts outside the CDR3, the full variable domain is EAGVTQFPSHSVIEKGQTVTLRCDPISGHDNLYWYRRVMGKEIKFLLHFVKESKQDESGMPNNRFLAERTGGTYSTLKVQPAELEDSGVYFCASSQEGGRGTDTQYFGPGTRLTVL.

Here the CDR3 reads CASSTGGTGHIQYF. The CDR3 DNA is TGTGCCAGCAGTACCGGCGGGACAGGGCACATTCAGTACTTC. The V gene is TRBV28, the J gene TRBJ2-4, with 9 bases lining up with TRBD1. The CDR3 extends over 14 amino acids. Per germline, CDR1 MDHEN and CDR2 SYDVKM. J lost 8 bases, V lost 5 bases, and 7 bases had no gene match.

The chain recombines TRBV4-2 with TRBJ2-2, with TRBD2 matching over 9 bases. There are 18 residues in the CDR3. J gave up 5 bases and V 5 bases, and 15 bases lay outside the gene matches. CDR1 and CDR2 (germline): LGHNA, YNFKEQ. The CDR3 region has the DNA TGTGCCAGCAGCTTGGCATATGGCGGGAGGGCCTTGACCGGGGAGCTGTTTTTT. This codes for CASSLAYGGRALTGELFF.

CDR3 protein: CASSFGRVGELFF. The CDR3 region has the DNA TGTGCCAGCAGCTTTGGGCGAGTCGGGGAGCTGTTTTTT. The V call is TRBV11-2, the J call TRBJ2-2; D gene unclear. CDR1 is SGHAT, CDR2 FQNNGV, per germline. The CDR3 has 13 residues. V lost 3 bases to trimming and J lost 7 bases, with 9 bases between them.

This clone occurred a few times. The chain carries TRBV2 and TRBJ1-2; 10 positions match TRBD1. Germline V gene sequence: CDR1 SNHLY, CDR2 FYNNEI. The CDR3 loop spans 15 amino acids. V gave up 4 bases and J gave up 4 bases; unmatched junction bases: 6. The CDR3 sequence is CASSADRGPSYGYTF. The CDR3 DNA follows: TGTGCCAGCAGTGCCGACAGGGGGCCCTCCTATGGCTACACCTTC.

This clone was detected only a few times. V usage is TRBV18 and J usage is TRBJ2-5; 8 bases are shared with TRBD1. CDR3 length equals 14 residues. Unmatched junction bases numbered 5, after V lost 6 bases and J lost 2 bases. Germline loops: CDR1 KGHSH, CDR2 LQKENI. The CDR3: CASSHGTGQETQYF. The CDR3 DNA reads as TGTGCCAGCTCCCATGGGACAGGTCAAGAGACCCAGTACTTC. Combining the CDR3 with reference TRBV18 and TRBJ2-5 gives the whole variable domain NAGVMQNPRHLVRRRGQEARLRCSPMKGHSHVYWYRQLPEEGLKFMVYLQKENIIDESGMPKERFSAEFPKEGPSILRIQQVVRGDSAAYFCASSHGTGQETQYFGPGTRLLVL.

The gene calls are TRBV11-1 and TRBJ1-1; 7 positions match TRBD1. The V gene end was trimmed by 4 bases and the J gene end by 1 base; junction bases not matched to a gene: 3. This CDR3 contains 14 residues. Looked up from germline, CDR1 is SGHAT and CDR2 is FQDESV (reference sequence). Written as DNA, the CDR3 is TGTGCCAGCAGCTCCCGGGACAGGAACACTGAAGCTTTCTTT. Protein: CASSSRDRNTEAFF.

This clone was recorded a few times. This chain links TRBV5-1 with TRBJ2-7, with 9 positions matching TRBD2. Germline V gene lookup returns CDR1 SGHRS and CDR2 YFSETQ. V dropped 8 bases and J dropped 3; count of bases not matched to a gene: 3. The CDR3 runs to 12 residues. The CDR3, as DNA: TGCGCCAGAGGACTAGCGAACTACGAGCAGTACTTC. Translated: CARGLANYEQYF.

The J gene is TRBJ2-7, the V gene TRBV28; TRBD1 matches at 11 bases. The CDR3 runs to 16 residues. V shed 2 bases and J 0 bases; nucleotides not matched to a gene: 3. Germline V CDR1 and CDR2: MDHEN, SYDVKM. This chain's CDR3 is CASSLLGTGGSYEQYF. As DNA, the CDR3 is TGTGCCAGCAGTTTACTGGGGACAGGGGGCTCCTACGAGCAGTACTTC. Full variable domain (rest looked up from reference TRBV28 and TRBJ2-7): DVKVTQSSRYLVKRTGEKVFLECVQDMDHENMFWYRQDPGLGLRLIYFSYDVKMKEKGDIPEGYSVSREKKERFSLILESASTNQTSMYLCASSLLGTGGSYEQYFGPGTRLTVT.

In DNA, the CDR3 is TGTGCCAGCAGTTTACGGTATGAGCAGTTCTTC. Translated, it gives CASSLRYEQFF. This chain connects TRBV28 to TRBJ2-1; D gene unclear. This CDR3 has 11 amino acids. V lost 2 bases to trimming and J lost 8 bases, with 4 bases between them. CDR1 is MDHEN and CDR2 is SYDVKM in the germline V gene.

This clone was seen more than once but under ten times. DNA of the CDR3: TGCAGTGCTCAGTTCAATGAGCAGTTCTTC. Amino acids: CSAQFNEQFF. This chain connects TRBV20-1 to TRBJ2-1; D is ambiguous. Trimming stripped 5 bases from V and 6 bases from J, with 5 bases between. Looked up from germline, CDR1 is DFQATT and CDR2 is SNEGSKA (reference sequence). This CDR3 is built from 10 residues.

This chain uses TRBV27 with TRBJ2-7, with D perhaps matching TRBD2 (6 bases). CDR1 and CDR2 (germline): MNHEY, SMNVEV (reference sequence). CDR3 length: 17 amino acids. V was trimmed by 5 bases and J by 2 bases, leaving 22 bases between them. The DNA for the CDR3 is TGTGCCAGCAGTCCCTGGGGATCCGGGACTGTTGCCTACGAGCAGTACTTC. It specifies CASSPWGSGTVAYEQYF.

V gene TRBV9 combines with J gene TRBJ2-7, with 7 bases identical to TRBD2. Trimming cost V 4 bases and J 2 bases; bases outside gene matches: 9. CDR1 and CDR2 (germline): SGDLS, YYNGEE. The CDR3 is made up of 15 amino acids. The CDR3 sequence: CASSPGLDSTYEQYF. The CDR3 nucleotides are TGTGCCAGCAGCCCCGGACTAGACTCAACCTACGAGCAGTACTTC. Complete variable domain (other parts from reference TRBV9 and TRBJ2-7): DSGVTQTPKHLITATGQRVTLRCSPRSGDLSVYWYQQSLDQGLQFLIQYYNGEERAKGNILERFSAQQFPDLHSELNLSSLELGDSALYFCASSPGLDSTYEQYFGPGTRLTVT.